The subject of this entry is one T cell receptor (beta chain). Germline assignment: CDR1 SNHLY and CDR2 FYNNEI. The ends were cut back, 1 base at V and 0 bases at J, with 9 bases in the middle. The CDR3 contains 15 residues. Original processing notes: By means of reference gene primer amplification, nucleated cell counts were estimated. Produced via immunoSEQ multiplex PCR; TCRdb's table is partial and in-frame only. The DNA was the basis for D and trimming; V, J and clone size are from that table. Here the sample spans about 72,000 clones, more than 75% being singletons. The sample originates from a study of blood T cell repertoires in COVID-19. Turning to the study itself: Spain, Italy and the United States supplied samples that represented acute and convalescent COVID-19. Sources were T cells, B-cell-depleted T cells, or PBMCs; the material itself was cDNA or gDNA.

The material sequenced was peripheral blood. The TCR sequence derives from a human donor in a cohort sampled during active COVID-19. This chain connects TRBV2 to TRBJ1-1; D is perhaps TRBD1 (5 bases). CDR3 sequence reads: CASSEGPGMNTEAFF. CDR3 bases: TGTGCCAGCAGTGAAGGGCCAGGGATGAACACTGAAGCTTTCTTT.